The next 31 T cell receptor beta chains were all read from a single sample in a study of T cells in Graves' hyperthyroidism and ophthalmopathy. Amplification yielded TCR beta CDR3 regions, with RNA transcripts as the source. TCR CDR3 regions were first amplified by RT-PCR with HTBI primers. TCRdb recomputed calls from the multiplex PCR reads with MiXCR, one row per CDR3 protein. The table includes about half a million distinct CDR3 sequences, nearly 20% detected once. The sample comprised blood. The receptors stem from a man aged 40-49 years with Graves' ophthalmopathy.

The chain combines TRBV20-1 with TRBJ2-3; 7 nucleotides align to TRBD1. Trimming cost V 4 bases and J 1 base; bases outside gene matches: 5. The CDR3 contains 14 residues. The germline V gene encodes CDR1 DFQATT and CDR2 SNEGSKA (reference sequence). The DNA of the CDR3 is TGCAGTGCTAAGACAGGGTTGGGCACAGATACGCAGTATTTT. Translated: CSAKTGLGTDTQYF.

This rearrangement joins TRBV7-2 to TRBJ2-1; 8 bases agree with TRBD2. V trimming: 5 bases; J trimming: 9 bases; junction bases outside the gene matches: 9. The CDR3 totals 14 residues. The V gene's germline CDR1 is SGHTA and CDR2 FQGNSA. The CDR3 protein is CASSVGLVGSEQFF. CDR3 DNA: TGTGCCAGCAGCGTGGGACTAGTGGGCAGTGAGCAGTTCTTC.

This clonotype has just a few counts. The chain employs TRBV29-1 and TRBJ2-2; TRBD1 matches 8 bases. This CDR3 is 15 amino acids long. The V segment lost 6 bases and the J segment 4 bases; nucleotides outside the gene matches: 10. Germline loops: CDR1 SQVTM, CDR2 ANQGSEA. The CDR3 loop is CSVGTGGGGTGELFF. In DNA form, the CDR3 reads TGCAGCGTGGGAACAGGGGGAGGCGGCACCGGGGAGCTGTTTTTT.

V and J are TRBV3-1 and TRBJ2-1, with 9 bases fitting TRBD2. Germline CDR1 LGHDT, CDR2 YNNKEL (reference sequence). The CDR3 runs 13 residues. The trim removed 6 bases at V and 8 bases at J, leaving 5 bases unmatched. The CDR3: CASRASGIHEQFF. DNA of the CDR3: TGTGCCAGCAGGGCTAGCGGGATTCATGAGCAGTTCTTC.

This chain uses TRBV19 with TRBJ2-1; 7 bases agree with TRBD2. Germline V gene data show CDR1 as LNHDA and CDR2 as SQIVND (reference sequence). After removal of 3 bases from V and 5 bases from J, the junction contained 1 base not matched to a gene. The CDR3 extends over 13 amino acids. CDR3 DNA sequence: TGTGCCAGTAGTATGGGACTAAACAATGAGCAGTTCTTC. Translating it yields CASSMGLNNEQFF.

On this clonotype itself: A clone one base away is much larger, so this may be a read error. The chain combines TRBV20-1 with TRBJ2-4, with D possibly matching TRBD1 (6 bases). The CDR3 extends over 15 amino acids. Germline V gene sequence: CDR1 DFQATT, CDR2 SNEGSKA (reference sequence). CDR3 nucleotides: TGCAGTGCTAGAGGGGCAGGGGCCTTAGAAAACATTCAGTGCTTC. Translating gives CSARGAGALENIQCF.

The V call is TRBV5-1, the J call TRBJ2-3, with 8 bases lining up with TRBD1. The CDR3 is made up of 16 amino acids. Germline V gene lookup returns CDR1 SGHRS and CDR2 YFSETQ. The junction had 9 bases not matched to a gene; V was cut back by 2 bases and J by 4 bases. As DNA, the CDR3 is TGCGCCAGCAGCTTCACAGGACAGGGACGGGCAGATACGCAGTATTTT. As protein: CASSFTGQGRADTQYF.

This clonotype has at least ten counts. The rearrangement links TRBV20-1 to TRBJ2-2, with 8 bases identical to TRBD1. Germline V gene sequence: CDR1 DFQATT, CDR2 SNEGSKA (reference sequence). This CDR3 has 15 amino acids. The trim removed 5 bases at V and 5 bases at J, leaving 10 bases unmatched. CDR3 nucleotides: TGCAGTGCTGATCCAGGGGGCGCGGGGACCGGGGAGCTGTTTTTT. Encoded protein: CSADPGGAGTGELFF.

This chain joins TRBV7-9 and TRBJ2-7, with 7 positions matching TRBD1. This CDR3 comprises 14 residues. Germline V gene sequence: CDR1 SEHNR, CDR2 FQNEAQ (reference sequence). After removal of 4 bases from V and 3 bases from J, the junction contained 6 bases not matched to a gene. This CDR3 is CASSSPDRDYEQYF. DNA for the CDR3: TGTGCCAGCAGCTCACCCGACAGGGACTACGAGCAGTACTTC.

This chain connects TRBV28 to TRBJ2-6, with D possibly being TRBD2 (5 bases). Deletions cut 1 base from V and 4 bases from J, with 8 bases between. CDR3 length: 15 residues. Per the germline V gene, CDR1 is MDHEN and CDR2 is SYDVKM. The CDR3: CASSLSTGGANVLTF. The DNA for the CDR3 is TGTGCCAGCAGTTTATCCACGGGGGGGGCCAACGTCCTGACTTTC.

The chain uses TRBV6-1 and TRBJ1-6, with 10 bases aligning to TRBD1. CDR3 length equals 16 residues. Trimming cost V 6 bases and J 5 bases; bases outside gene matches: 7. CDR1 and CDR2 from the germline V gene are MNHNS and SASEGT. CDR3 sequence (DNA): TGTGCCAGCAGGGCTGCCGGGACAGGGGATAATTCACCCCTCCACTTT. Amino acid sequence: CASRAAGTGDNSPLHF.

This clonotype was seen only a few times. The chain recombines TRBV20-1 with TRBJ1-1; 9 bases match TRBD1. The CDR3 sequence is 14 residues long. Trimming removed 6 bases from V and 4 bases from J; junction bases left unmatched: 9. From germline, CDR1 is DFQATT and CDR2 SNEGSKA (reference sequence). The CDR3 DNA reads TGCAGTGCGCCGACAGGGGGTTCCGGCACTGAAGCTTTCTTT. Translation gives CSAPTGGSGTEAFF.

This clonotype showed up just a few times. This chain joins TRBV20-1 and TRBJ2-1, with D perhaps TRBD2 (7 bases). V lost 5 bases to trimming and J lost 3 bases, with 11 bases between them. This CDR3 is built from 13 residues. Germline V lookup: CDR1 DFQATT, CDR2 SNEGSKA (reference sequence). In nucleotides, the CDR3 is TGCAGTGCTTCGGGGGGCTACTACAATGAGCAGTTCTTC. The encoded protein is CSASGGYYNEQFF.

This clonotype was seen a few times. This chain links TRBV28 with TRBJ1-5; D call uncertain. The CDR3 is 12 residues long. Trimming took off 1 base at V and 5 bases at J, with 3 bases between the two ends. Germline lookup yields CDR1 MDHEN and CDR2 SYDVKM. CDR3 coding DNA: TGTGCCAGCAGTTTATCGGATCAGCCCCAGCATTTT. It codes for CASSLSDQPQHF.

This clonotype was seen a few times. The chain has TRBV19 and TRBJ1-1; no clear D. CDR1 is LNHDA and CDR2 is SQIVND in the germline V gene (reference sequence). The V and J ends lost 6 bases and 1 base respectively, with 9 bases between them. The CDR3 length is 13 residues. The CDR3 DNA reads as TGTGCCAGTAGAAGGCCAGAGAACACTGAAGCTTTCTTT. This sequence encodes CASRRPENTEAFF.

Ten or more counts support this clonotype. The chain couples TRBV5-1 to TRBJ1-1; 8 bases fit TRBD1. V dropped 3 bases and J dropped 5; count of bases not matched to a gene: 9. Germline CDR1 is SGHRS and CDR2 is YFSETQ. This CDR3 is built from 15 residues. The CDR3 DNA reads TGCGCCAGCAGCTCACGACAGGGGAGAAGTACTGAAGCTTTCTTT. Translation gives CASSSRQGRSTEAFF.

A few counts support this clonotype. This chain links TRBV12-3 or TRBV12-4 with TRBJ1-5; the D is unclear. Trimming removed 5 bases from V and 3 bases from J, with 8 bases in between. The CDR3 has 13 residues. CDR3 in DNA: TGTGCCAGCAGTCCGAGGTACAATCAGCCCCAGCATTTT. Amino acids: CASSPRYNQPQHF.

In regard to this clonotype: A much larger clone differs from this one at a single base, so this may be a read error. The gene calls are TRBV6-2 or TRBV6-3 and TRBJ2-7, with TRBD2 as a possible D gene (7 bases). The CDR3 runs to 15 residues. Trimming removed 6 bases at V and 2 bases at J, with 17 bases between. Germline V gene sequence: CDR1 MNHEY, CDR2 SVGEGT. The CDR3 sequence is CASSMGGLVTYEQYF. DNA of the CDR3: TGTGCCAGCAGCATGGGGGGGCTGGTGACCTACGAGCAGTACTTC.

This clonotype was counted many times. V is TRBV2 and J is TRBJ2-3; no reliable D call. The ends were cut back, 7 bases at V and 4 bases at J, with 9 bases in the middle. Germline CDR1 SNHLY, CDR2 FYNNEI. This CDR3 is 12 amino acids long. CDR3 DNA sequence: TGTGCCAGCACCGAAAGGGCAGATACGCAGTATTTT. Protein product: CASTERADTQYF.

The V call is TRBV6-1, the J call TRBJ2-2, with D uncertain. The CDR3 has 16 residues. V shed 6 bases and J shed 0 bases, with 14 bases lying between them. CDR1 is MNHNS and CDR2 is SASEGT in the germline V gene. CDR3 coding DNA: TGTGCCAGCAGGCCGCGAAGGGCCTCGAACACCGGGGAGCTGTTTTTT. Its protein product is CASRPRRASNTGELFF.

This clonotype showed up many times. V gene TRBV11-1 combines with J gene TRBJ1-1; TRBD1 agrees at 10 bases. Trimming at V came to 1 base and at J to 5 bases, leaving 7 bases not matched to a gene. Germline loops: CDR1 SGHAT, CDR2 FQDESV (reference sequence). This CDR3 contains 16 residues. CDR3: CASSLGQGALVTEAFF. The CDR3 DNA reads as TGTGCCAGCAGCTTAGGACAGGGGGCGCTGGTAACTGAAGCTTTCTTT.

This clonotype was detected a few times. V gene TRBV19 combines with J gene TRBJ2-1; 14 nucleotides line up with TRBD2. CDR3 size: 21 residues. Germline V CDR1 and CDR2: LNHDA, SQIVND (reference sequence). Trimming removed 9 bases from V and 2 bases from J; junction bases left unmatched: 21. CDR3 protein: CASGYPPTGTSGRGPYNEQFF. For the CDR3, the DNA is TGTGCCAGCGGATACCCCCCTACCGGGACTAGCGGGAGAGGGCCCTACAATGAGCAGTTCTTC.

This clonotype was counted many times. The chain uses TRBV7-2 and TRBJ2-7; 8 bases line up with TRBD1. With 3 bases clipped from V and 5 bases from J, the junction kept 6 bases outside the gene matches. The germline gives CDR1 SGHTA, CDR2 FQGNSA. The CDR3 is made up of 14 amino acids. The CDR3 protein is CASSLDRVFNEQYF. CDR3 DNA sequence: TGTGCCAGCAGCTTGGACAGGGTGTTCAACGAGCAGTACTTC.

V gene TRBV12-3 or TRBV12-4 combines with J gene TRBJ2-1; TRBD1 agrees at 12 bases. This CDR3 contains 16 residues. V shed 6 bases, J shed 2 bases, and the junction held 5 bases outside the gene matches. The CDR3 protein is CASSYRDRGPYNEQFF. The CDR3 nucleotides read TGTGCCAGCAGCTATCGGGACAGGGGGCCCTACAATGAGCAGTTCTTC.

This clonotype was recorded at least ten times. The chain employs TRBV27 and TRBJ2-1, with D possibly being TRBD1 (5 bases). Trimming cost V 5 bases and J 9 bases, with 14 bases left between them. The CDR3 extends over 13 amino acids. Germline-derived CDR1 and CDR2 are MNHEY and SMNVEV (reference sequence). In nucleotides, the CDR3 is TGTGCCAGCAGTCTCCAGGGTCTGGGTGAGCAGTTCTTC. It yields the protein CASSLQGLGEQFF.

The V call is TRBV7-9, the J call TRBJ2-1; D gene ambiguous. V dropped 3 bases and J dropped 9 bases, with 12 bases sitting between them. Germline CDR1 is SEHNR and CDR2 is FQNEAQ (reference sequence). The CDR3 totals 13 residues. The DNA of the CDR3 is TGTGCCAGCAGCTTCCCGGGTGCCACTGAGCAGTTCTTC. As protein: CASSFPGATEQFF. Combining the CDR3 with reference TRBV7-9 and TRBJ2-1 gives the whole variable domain DTGVSQNPRHKITKRGQNVTFRCDPISEHNRLYWYRQTLGQGPEFLTYFQNEAQLEKSRLLSDRFSAERPKGSFSTLEIQRTEQGDSAMYLCASSFPGATEQFFGPGTRLTVL.

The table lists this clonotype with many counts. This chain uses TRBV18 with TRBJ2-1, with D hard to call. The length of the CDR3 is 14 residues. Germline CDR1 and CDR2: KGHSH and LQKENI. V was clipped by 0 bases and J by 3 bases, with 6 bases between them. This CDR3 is CASSPPGLYNEQFF. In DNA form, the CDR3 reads TGTGCCAGCTCACCACCCGGGCTCTACAATGAGCAGTTCTTC.

CDR3 coding DNA: TGTGCCAGCATCCAACCAAACGGGGAGCTGTTTTTT. Its translation: CASIQPNGELFF. The chain joins TRBV6-1 to TRBJ2-2, with D unclear. The CDR3 covers 12 residues. V lost 7 bases to trimming and J lost 7 bases, with 10 bases between them. Per the germline V gene, CDR1 is MNHNS and CDR2 is SASEGT.

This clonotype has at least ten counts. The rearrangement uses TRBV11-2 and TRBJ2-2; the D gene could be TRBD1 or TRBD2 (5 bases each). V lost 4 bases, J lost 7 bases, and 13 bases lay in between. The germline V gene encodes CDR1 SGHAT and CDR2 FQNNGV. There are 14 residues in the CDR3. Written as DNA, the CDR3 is TGTGCCAGCAGCTGGGACCTGGGAGACGGGGAGCTGTTTTTT. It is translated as CASSWDLGDGELFF.

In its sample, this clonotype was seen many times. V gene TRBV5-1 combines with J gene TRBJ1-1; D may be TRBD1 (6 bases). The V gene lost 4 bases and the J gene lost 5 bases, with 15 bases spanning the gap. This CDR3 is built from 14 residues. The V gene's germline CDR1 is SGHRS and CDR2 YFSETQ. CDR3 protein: CASSPGQLGTEAFF. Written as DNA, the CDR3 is TGCGCCAGCAGCCCTGGACAGCTGGGGACTGAAGCTTTCTTT.

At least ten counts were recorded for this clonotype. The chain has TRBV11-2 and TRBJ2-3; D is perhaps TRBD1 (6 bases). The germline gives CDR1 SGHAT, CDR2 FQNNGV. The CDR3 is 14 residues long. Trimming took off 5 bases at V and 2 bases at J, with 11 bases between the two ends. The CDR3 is CASSTGQFTDTQYF. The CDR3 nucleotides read TGTGCCAGCAGCACCGGACAGTTCACAGATACGCAGTATTTT.